This T cell receptor (beta chain) was recorded in a study of beta chain features in type 1 diabetes. This CDR3 is 14 amino acids long. In germline, CDR1 is KGHSH, CDR2 LQKENI. With 6 bases clipped from V and 1 base from J, the junction kept 0 bases outside the gene matches. Reverse transcribing all isolated RNA meant expressed TCRB transcripts were sequenced. Profiled with immunoSEQ multiplex PCR; TCRdb holds only in-frame clones, not every one. The sample has approximately 120,000 clones, about 40% seen once. The sample holds a few counts of this clone. Using CD45RO/CCR7/CD25/CD127/CD95/CD27, CD4+ naive, central memory, regulatory and stem cell-like memory cells were sorted.

Sequences were obtained from stem cell memory CD4+ T cells from blood. This TCR came from a young woman in good health. The chain couples TRBV18 to TRBJ2-2; 9 nucleotides line up with TRBD1. The CDR3 region is CASSGQGNTGELFF. The CDR3 coding sequence is TGTGCCAGCTCGGGACAGGGGAACACCGGGGAGCTGTTTTTT. The full variable domain, rest sourced from reference TRBV18 and TRBJ2-2, is NAGVMQNPRHLVRRRGQEARLRCSPMKGHSHVYWYRQLPEEGLKFMVYLQKENIIDESGMPKERFSAEFPKEGPSILRIQQVVRGDSAAYFCASSGQGNTGELFFGEGSRLTVL.